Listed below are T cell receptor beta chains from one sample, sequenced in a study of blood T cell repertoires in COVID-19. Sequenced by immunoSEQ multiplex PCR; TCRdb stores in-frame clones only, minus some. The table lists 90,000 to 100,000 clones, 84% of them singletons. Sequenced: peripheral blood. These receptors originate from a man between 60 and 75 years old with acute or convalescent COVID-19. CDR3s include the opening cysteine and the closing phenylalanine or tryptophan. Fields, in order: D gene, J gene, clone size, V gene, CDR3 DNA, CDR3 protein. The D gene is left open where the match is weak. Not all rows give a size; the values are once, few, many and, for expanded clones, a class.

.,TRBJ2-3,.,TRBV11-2,TGTGCCAGCAGCTTAGACGGGAGGCAGGGGAAACCAGATACGCAGTATTTT,CASSLDGRQGKPDTQYF
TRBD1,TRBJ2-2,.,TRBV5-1,TGCGCCAGCAGCTTTAACAGGGGAAACACCGGGGAGCTGTTTTTT,CASSFNRGNTGELFF
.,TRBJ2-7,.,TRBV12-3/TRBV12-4,TGTGCCAGCAGTTTAGTGGGGGGGCACGAGCAGTACTTC,CASSLVGGHEQYF
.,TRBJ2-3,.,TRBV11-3,TGTGCCAGCAGCCTAGGACAGCCCACAGATACGCAGTATTTT,CASSLGQPTDTQYF
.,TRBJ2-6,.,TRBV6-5,TGTGCCAGCAGTCCCCGACATGCTGGGGCCAACGTCCTGACTTTC,CASSPRHAGANVLTF
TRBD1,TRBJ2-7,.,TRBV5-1,TGCGCCAGCAGCTTGGACAGGGGGTATGAGCAGTACTTC,CASSLDRGYEQYF
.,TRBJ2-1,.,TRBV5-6,TGTGCCAGCAGCTTGGGGGGACACCCCTACAATGAGCAGTTCTTC,CASSLGGHPYNEQFF
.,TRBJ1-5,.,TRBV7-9,TGTGCCAGCAGCATCGGGACTCTTAATCAGCCCCAGCATTTT,CASSIGTLNQPQHF
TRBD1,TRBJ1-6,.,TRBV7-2,TGTGCCAGCAGCTTAGATCCGGGACAGGGGCGGAATTCACCCCTCCACTTT,CASSLDPGQGRNSPLHF
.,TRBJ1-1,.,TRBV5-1,TGCGCCAGCAGCCTACGGACGGCCCGGAAGGGAGCTGGTGAAGCTTTCTTT,CASSLRTARKGAGEAFF
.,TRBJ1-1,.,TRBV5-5,TGTGCCAGCAGCCACGACCCGAAGGGGGACACTGAAGCTTTCTTT,CASSHDPKGDTEAFF
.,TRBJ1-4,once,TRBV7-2,TGTGCCAGCGCGTTCGGGGCTAATGAAAAACTGTTTTTT,CASAFGANEKLFF
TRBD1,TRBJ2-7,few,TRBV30,TGTGCCTGGAGTTGGGACAGGGGGCTAGTAGAGCAGTACTTC,CAWSWDRGLVEQYF
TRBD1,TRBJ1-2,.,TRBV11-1,TGTGCCAGCAGCCCCCCAGGGGGGACTAACTATGGCTACACCTTC,CASSPPGGTNYGYTF
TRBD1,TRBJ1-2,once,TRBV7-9,TGTGCCAGCAGCCTACGGACAGGGGGCGTTGGCTACACCTTC,CASSLRTGGVGYTF
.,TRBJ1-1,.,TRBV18,TGTGCCAGCTCACCACCGGGCCGAAAGGGGCTTAACACTGAAGCTTTCTTT,CASSPPGRKGLNTEAFF
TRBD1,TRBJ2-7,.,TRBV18,TGTGCCAGCTCAATAGACAGGGCCGACGAGCAGTACTTC,CASSIDRADEQYF
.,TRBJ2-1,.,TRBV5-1,TGCGCCAGCGCCGACAGGTACAATGAGCAGTTCTTC,CASADRYNEQFF
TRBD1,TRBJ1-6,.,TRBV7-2,TGTGCCAGCAGCTCAACAGCCCCGCAGGGGGCACGAATTTCACCCCTCCACTTT,CASSSTAPQGARISPLHF
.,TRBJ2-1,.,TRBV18,TGTGCCAGCTCACCAGACAGTCGAGTCAATGAGCAGTTCTTC,CASSPDSRVNEQFF
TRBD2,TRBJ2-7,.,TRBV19,TGTGCCACCGGGGAGGGCTCCTACGAGCAGTACTTC,CATGEGSYEQYF
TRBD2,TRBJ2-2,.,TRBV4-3,TGCGCCAGCAGCCAAGTAGCGGGGGGGGACACCGGGGAGCTGTTTTTT,CASSQVAGGDTGELFF
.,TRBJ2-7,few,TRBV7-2,TGTGCCAGCAGCTCCCCTGGGACTCTCTCCTACGAGCAGTACTTC,CASSSPGTLSYEQYF
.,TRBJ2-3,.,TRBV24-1,TGTGCCACCAGTGATAGAGCAGATACGCAGTATTTT,CATSDRADTQYF
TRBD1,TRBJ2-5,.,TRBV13,TGTGCCAGCAGCCAGTCCAGGGGGATAATTTTAAAGACCCAGTACTTC,CASSQSRGIILKTQYF
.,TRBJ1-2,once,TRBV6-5,TGTGCCAGCAGTTACTCCCGGACAGTAAACTATGGCTACACCTTC,CASSYSRTVNYGYTF
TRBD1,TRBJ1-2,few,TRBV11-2,TGTGCCAGCAGCCCCGACAGGGTGGTACTAGGGGTGAGTGGCTACACCTTC,CASSPDRVVLGVSGYTF
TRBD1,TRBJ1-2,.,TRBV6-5,TGTGCCAGCAGTTACTCTAGGGGGCTTGGGTATGGCTACACCTTC,CASSYSRGLGYGYTF
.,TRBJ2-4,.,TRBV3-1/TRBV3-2,TGTGCCAGCAGCGTGGGACATGCTCGGAAATACTTC,CASSVGHARKYF
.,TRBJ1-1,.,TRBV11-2,TGTGCCAGCAGCGAACAGGGCAGTTCTGGCACTGAAGCTTTCTTT,CASSEQGSSGTEAFF
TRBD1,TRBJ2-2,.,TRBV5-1,TGCGCCAGCAGCTTAGGGGGCGACACCGGGGAGCTGTTTTTT,CASSLGGDTGELFF
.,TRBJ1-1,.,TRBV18,TGTGCCAGCTCACCACGGGAACTGACAGGGAACACTGAAGCTTTCTTT,CASSPRELTGNTEAFF
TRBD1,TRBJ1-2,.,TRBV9,TGTGCCAGCAGCGCGGGACAGGGGGCGAGGGACTATGGCTACACCTTC,CASSAGQGARDYGYTF
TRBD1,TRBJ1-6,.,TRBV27,TGTGCCAGCAGGGCCCCGGGACAGGGTAGATCACCCCTCCACTTT,CASRAPGQGRSPLHF
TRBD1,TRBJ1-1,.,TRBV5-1,TGCGCCAGCAGCCAGACAGGGAAACAAGCTTTCTTT,CASSQTGKQAFF
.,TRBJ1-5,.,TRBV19,TGTGCCAGTAGTATAGAACAGGCAAATCAGCCCCAGCATTTT,CASSIEQANQPQHF
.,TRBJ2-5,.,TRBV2,TGTGCCAGCAGTGAAGGCAGGGGAGAGACCCAGTACTTC,CASSEGRGETQYF
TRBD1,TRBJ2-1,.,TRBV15,TGTGCCACCAGCAGAGCGACAGGGGGCCCATACAATGAGCAGTTCTTC,CATSRATGGPYNEQFF
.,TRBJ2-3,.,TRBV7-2,TGTGCCAGCAGCTTATTAGGGGACACTACAGATACGCAGTATTTT,CASSLLGDTTDTQYF
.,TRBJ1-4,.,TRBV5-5,TGTGCCAGCAGCCAGACAGGATCTAATGAAAAACTGTTTTTT,CASSQTGSNEKLFF
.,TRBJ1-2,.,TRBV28,TGTGCCAGCAGTTTTGCAGGGAGGGGCTACACCTTC,CASSFAGRGYTF
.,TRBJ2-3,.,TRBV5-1,TGCGCCAGCAGCTTACATTACCCTAGCGACACAGATACGCAGTATTTT,CASSLHYPSDTDTQYF
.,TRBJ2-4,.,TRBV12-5,TGTGCTAGTGGTTTGGGCGGGACAGACAAAAACATTCAGTACTTC,CASGLGGTDKNIQYF
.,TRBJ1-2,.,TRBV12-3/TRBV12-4,TGTGCCAGCAGTTTAACAGGGAGCTATGGCTACACCTTC,CASSLTGSYGYTF
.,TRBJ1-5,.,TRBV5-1,TGCGCCAGCAGCTTGTCTTCGGGTGACAATCAGCCCCAGCATTTT,CASSLSSGDNQPQHF
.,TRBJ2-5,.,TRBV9,TGTGCCAGCAGCGTAGATTCAGGGGGGCCGGGAGAGACCCAGTACTTC,CASSVDSGGPGETQYF
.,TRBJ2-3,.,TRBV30,TGTGCCTGGAGCATTAGGACAGTAACAGATACGCAGTATTTT,CAWSIRTVTDTQYF
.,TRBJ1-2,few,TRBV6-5,TGTGCCAGCAGTTCCCCGAGTGGGGCGCGGAACGATGGCTACACCTTC,CASSSPSGARNDGYTF
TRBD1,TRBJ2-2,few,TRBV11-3,TGTGCCAGCACTATAACCGGGACAGGGTTTGGCGGGGAGCTGTTTTTT,CASTITGTGFGGELFF